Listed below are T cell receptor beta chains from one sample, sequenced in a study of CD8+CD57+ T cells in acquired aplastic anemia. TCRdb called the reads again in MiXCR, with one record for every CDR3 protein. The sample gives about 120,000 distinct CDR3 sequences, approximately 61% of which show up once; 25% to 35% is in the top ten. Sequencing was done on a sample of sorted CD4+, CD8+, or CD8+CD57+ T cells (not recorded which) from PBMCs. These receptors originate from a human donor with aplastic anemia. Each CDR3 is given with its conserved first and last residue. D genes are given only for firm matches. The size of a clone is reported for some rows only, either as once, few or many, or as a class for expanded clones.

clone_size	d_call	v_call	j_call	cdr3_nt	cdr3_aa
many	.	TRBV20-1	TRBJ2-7	TGCAGTGCTAGAGATACTGTAGCCTACGAGCAGTACTTC	CSARDTVAYEQYF
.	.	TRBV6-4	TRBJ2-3	TGTGCCAGCAGGGACTACACAGATACGCAGTATTTT	CASRDYTDTQYF
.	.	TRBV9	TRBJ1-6	TGTGCCAGCAGCGCGACCCAAGAGTTCATAAATTCACCCCTCCACTTT	CASSATQEFINSPLHF
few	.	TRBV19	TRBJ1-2	TGTGCCAGTAGTGTTCGCACACAGGGATACTATGGCTACACCTTC	CASSVRTQGYYGYTF
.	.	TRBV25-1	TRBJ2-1	TGTGCCAGCAGTCGGGCAGGGAGCTCCTACAATGAGCAGTTCTTC	CASSRAGSSYNEQFF
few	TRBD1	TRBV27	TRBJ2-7	TGTGCCAGCAGTCTGGGACAGGGGGCTCCATTAAAGTACTTC	CASSLGQGAPLKYF
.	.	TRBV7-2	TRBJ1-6	TGTGCCAGCAGCTTACCGGCTGTACAGGAAAATTCACCCCTCCACTTT	CASSLPAVQENSPLHF
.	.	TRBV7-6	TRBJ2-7	TGTGCCAGCAGCCGACTAGACAGCTACGAGCAGTACTTC	CASSRLDSYEQYF
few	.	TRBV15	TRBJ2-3	TGTGCCACCAGCACAGGTGGAGGGCGGGCCAGCACAGATACGCAGTATTTT	CATSTGGGRASTDTQYF
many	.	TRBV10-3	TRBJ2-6	TGTGCCATCAGCCAGGGGCGGCCTGGGGCCAACGTCCTGACTTTC	CAISQGRPGANVLTF
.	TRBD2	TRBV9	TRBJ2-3	TGTGCCAGCAGCCCCTCTAGCGGCGGCACAGATACGCAGTATTTT	CASSPSSGGTDTQYF
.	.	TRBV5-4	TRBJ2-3	TGTGCCAGCAGTTTAATTACGGGGCTCACAGATACGCAGTATTTT	CASSLITGLTDTQYF
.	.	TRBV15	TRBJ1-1	TGTGCCACCAGCTCAAAAGGGAACACTGAAGCTTTCTTT	CATSSKGNTEAFF
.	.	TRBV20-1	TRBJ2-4	TGCAGTGCTAGGTTCCCCTCCTTGGACATTCAGTACTTC	CSARFPSLDIQYF
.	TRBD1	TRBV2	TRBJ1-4	TGTGCCATTCGGGACAGCAGTGAAAAACTGTTTTTT	CAIRDSSEKLFF
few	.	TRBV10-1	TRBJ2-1	TGCGCCAGCAGTGGTGACAGCCGATACAATGAGCAGTTCTTC	CASSGDSRYNEQFF
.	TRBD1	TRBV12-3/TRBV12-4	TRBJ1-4	TGTGCCAGCAACGAGGACAGGGAAGGAAAACTGTTTTTT	CASNEDREGKLFF
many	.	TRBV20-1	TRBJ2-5	TGCAGTGCTAGAGCGACAGGTGGTCCCTCAGAGACCCAGTACTTC	CSARATGGPSETQYF